This is a list of T cell receptor beta chains from one sample in a study of blood T cells in healthy people across ages. TCRdb reanalysed the 5' RACE reads using MiXCR and keeps one entry per CDR3 protein. The sample contains about 1,400,000 distinct CDR3 sequences, roughly 64% of which appear only once. The sequencing sample was made of blood. The source is a man younger than 30 in good health. The CDR3 runs from the conserved cysteine through the conserved F or W. A D gene is named only where the DNA matches it firmly. Clone size is not always given. Where it is, it says once, few, many or a class for expanded clones.

V gene,clone size,CDR3 length,D gene,J gene,CDR3 DNA,CDR3 protein
TRBV2,NA,15,TRBD2,TRBJ2-5,TGTGCCAGCACCACACTAGCGGGGGCGGAGGAGACCCAGTACTTC,CASTTLAGAEETQYF
TRBV12-3/TRBV12-4,few,13,NA,TRBJ1-2,TGTGCCAGCAGTTTTACGGATAACTATGGCTACACCTTC,CASSFTDNYGYTF
TRBV29-1,NA,12,NA,TRBJ1-1,TGCAGCGTTCTTGTACCGCCATGGGAAGCTTTCTTT,CSVLVPPWEAFF
TRBV6-6,once,15,TRBD2,TRBJ2-1,TGTGCCAGCAGAGACAGCGGGGGGGCATACAATGAGCAGTTCTTC,CASRDSGGAYNEQFF
TRBV4-3,NA,17,NA,TRBJ2-4,TGCGCCAGCAGCCAAGATTGGGGGCGGCAGGGGGGAAACATTCAGTACTTC,CASSQDWGRQGGNIQYF
TRBV29-1,NA,13,NA,TRBJ1-2,TGCAGCGTGGGGGGTAGAAAGGAAAGTGGCTACACCTTC,CSVGGRKESGYTF
TRBV6-5,NA,20,NA,TRBJ2-3,TGTGCCAGCAGTTACACCCGGAGGGGCAGGGGGTTCAGTGACACAGATACGCAGTATTTT,CASSYTRRGRGFSDTDTQYF
TRBV6-5,NA,13,NA,TRBJ2-7,TGTGCCAGCAGGAGGGGATATACCTACGAGCAGTACTTC,CASRRGYTYEQYF
TRBV20-1,NA,12,NA,TRBJ2-7,TGCAGTGTTACTAGGGGCTCCTACGAGCAGTACTTC,CSVTRGSYEQYF
TRBV5-1,NA,14,NA,TRBJ2-3,TGCGCCAGCAGCTTGTATGGTAGCATGGATACGCAGTATTTT,CASSLYGSMDTQYF
TRBV27,NA,13,NA,TRBJ1-1,TGTGCCAGCACTCCACTGACGGGCACTGAAGCTTTCTTT,CASTPLTGTEAFF
TRBV3-1,NA,16,NA,TRBJ2-3,TGTGCCAGCAGCCAAGATGTAGCCCCGAGCACAGATACGCAGTATTTT,CASSQDVAPSTDTQYF
TRBV5-1,few,14,NA,TRBJ1-1,TGCGCCAGCAGCCCGGACAGCATGAACACTGAAGCTTTCTTT,CASSPDSMNTEAFF
TRBV10-3,NA,14,NA,TRBJ2-4,TGTGCCATCAGTGGGAGCCTGGCCCCAAACATTCAGTACTTC,CAISGSLAPNIQYF
TRBV9,few,12,NA,TRBJ2-1,TGTGCCAGCAGCTCCAATAACAATGAGCAGTTCTTC,CASSSNNNEQFF
TRBV4-3,few,14,NA,TRBJ2-7,TGCGCCAGCAGCCAAGGGCCAGTAGCCTACGAGCAGTACTTC,CASSQGPVAYEQYF
TRBV7-2,once,16,TRBD2,TRBJ2-2,TGTGCCAGCAGTCTAGCCTCCGGGACTAGTCCCGGGGAGCTGTTTTTT,CASSLASGTSPGELFF
TRBV7-2,NA,16,TRBD1,TRBJ2-5,TGTGCCAGCAGCTCCGGGACAGGGGGAATGGAAGAGACCCAGTACTTC,CASSSGTGGMEETQYF
TRBV7-9,few,15,NA,TRBJ1-4,TGTGCCAGCACCGCTAGGGTTGGGGGAAACGAAAAACTGTTTTTT,CASTARVGGNEKLFF
TRBV4-2,NA,17,TRBD1,TRBJ1-1,TGTGCCAGCAGCCGGAGAAAAGAGGCCGGGACAGGCATGTTAGCTTTCTTT,CASSRRKEAGTGMLAFF
TRBV7-9,NA,16,TRBD2,TRBJ2-7,TGTGCCAGCAGCTTAGGAGCCGGGACTAGGATATACGAGCAGTACTTC,CASSLGAGTRIYEQYF
TRBV15,few,16,TRBD2,TRBJ2-1,TGTGCCACCAGCAGAGATCGACTAGCGGGAGGTCCTGAGCAGTTCTTC,CATSRDRLAGGPEQFF
TRBV29-1,NA,11,NA,TRBJ2-1,TGCAGCCTGGGAGGTACGAATGAGCAGGTCTTC,CSLGGTNEQVF
TRBV7-9,NA,15,TRBD1,TRBJ2-5,TGTGCCAGCAGCTTCTACAGGGGGTTGACAGAGACCCAGTACTTC,CASSFYRGLTETQYF
TRBV7-9,NA,19,NA,TRBJ2-1,TGTGCCAGCAGCTTAGTTGGCAGGGGGATGGCGGGAATAGGTCATGAGCAGTTCTTC,CASSLVGRGMAGIGHEQFF
TRBV4-3,NA,15,NA,TRBJ2-3,TGCGCCAGCAGCCAAGTCGGGGGCTTCACAGATACGCAGTATTTT,CASSQVGGFTDTQYF
TRBV3-1,NA,14,TRBD1,TRBJ1-1,TGTGCCAGCAGCCATGGACAGGTCGGGTCTGAAGCTTTCTTT,CASSHGQVGSEAFF
TRBV7-9,few,14,TRBD2,TRBJ2-3,TGTGCCAGCAGCTCGACTAGCGGAGCGAATACGCAGTATTTT,CASSSTSGANTQYF
TRBV7-6,NA,17,TRBD2,TRBJ2-2,TGTGCCAGCAGCTTGTCGACTAGCGGGGCGAACACCGGGGAGCTGTTTTTT,CASSLSTSGANTGELFF
TRBV6-5,NA,13,NA,TRBJ2-5,TGTGCCACGTCGGGGGGCACGGGGAATGAGCAGTACTTC,CATSGGTGNEQYF
TRBV4-1,once,15,NA,TRBJ2-2,TGCGCCAGCAGCCCGGTGACCGCGAACACCGGGGAGCTGTTTTTT,CASSPVTANTGELFF
TRBV20-1,NA,15,NA,TRBJ2-7,TGCAGTGCTAGTCCGTGGAGTAGCAGCTACTACGAGCAGTACTTC,CSASPWSSSYYEQYF
TRBV4-2,NA,16,NA,TRBJ2-3,TGTGCCAGCAGCCACGTTACTTCCAGTGATATAGATACGCAGTATTTT,CASSHVTSSDIDTQYF
TRBV10-3,NA,15,NA,TRBJ2-5,TGTGCCGCTACGGGGGACGCCTTCAACCCAGGGACCCAGTACTTC,CAATGDAFNPGTQYF
TRBV20-1,NA,13,NA,TRBJ2-1,TGCAGTGCAGACGCAAGGGGTCACAATGAGCAGTTCTTC,CSADARGHNEQFF
TRBV20-1,NA,15,TRBD2,TRBJ2-1,TGCAGTGCTAGTTCCGGGACTAGGGAATACAATGAGCAGTTCTTC,CSASSGTREYNEQFF
TRBV5-1,few,14,NA,TRBJ1-4,TGCGCCAGCAGCTTGGGACAGGTTAATGAAAAACTGTTTTTT,CASSLGQVNEKLFF
TRBV9,NA,15,TRBD2,TRBJ2-1,TGTGCCAGCAGCGTAGGGCCTAGCGGGGAATATGAGCAGTTCTTC,CASSVGPSGEYEQFF
TRBV7-2,NA,16,NA,TRBJ2-3,TGTGCCAGCAGCACTAGCAACAAGGGGCCCGCAGATACGCAGTATTTT,CASSTSNKGPADTQYF
TRBV29-1,NA,16,NA,TRBJ2-7,TGCAGCGTTGAAATGGGCGCCGGGTTGTCAGTTAACGAGCAGTACTTC,CSVEMGAGLSVNEQYF
TRBV6-6,NA,14,TRBD1,TRBJ2-5,TGTGCCAGCAGCCACACGACAGGGATGGAGACCCAGTACTTC,CASSHTTGMETQYF
TRBV20-1,few,17,TRBD1,TRBJ2-5,TGCAGTGCTAGAGAACCCGGACAGGGGGCTATTGGGGAGACCCAGTACTTC,CSAREPGQGAIGETQYF
TRBV12-3/TRBV12-4,NA,13,NA,TRBJ2-7,TGTGCCAGCAGGACGATGACAGGAGGCGAGCAGTACTTC,CASRTMTGGEQYF
TRBV7-2,NA,18,TRBD2,TRBJ2-3,TGTGCCAGCACCGAGACTAGCGGGAGATATGGTAGGAGAGATACGCAGTATTTT,CASTETSGRYGRRDTQYF
TRBV4-2,NA,15,TRBD1,TRBJ1-1,TGTGCCAGCAGCCAAGACACAGGGGGGGTCACTGAAGCTTTCTTT,CASSQDTGGVTEAFF
TRBV5-1,NA,15,NA,TRBJ2-3,TGCGCCAGCAGCTTGGAAGTCGCGGGCACAGATACGCAGTATTTT,CASSLEVAGTDTQYF
TRBV4-1,NA,15,TRBD2,TRBJ2-1,TGCGCCAGCAGCCAAGATAGGGCGGGGGTGGGTGAGCAGTTCTTC,CASSQDRAGVGEQFF
TRBV13,NA,13,TRBD1,TRBJ2-4,TGTGCCAGCAGCTGGGGACAGGAAAACATTCAGTACTTC,CASSWGQENIQYF
TRBV4-1,NA,16,TRBD1,TRBJ2-5,TGCGCCAGCAGCCATGGGGACGACAGGGAGCAAGAGACCCAGTACTTC,CASSHGDDREQETQYF
TRBV27,few,14,NA,TRBJ1-2,TGTGCCAGCAGTTCGGACCTGTCTAACTATGGCTACACCTTC,CASSSDLSNYGYTF
TRBV15,NA,13,NA,TRBJ1-2,TGTGCCACCAGCAGAGTCCAGTCCGATGGCTACACCTTC,CATSRVQSDGYTF
TRBV20-1,NA,14,TRBD1,TRBJ1-2,TGCAGTGCCCCCGTGGAGGGGGCGGCCTATGGCTACACCTTC,CSAPVEGAAYGYTF